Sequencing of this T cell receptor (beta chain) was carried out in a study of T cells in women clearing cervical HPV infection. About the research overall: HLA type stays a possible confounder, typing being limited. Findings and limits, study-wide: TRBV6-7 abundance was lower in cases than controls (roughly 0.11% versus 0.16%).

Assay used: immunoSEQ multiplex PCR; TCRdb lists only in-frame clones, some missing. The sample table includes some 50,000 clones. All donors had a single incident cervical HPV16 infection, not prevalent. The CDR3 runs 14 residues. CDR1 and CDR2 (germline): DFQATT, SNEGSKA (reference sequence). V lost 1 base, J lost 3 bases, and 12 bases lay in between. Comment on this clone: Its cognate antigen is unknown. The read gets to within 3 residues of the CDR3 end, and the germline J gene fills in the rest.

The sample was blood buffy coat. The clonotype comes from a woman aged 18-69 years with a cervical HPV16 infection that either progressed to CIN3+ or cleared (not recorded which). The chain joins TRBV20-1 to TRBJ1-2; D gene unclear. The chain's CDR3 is CSARAPGVHYGYTF. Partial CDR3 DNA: TGCAGTGCTAGAGCGCCCGGGGTTCACTATGGC.